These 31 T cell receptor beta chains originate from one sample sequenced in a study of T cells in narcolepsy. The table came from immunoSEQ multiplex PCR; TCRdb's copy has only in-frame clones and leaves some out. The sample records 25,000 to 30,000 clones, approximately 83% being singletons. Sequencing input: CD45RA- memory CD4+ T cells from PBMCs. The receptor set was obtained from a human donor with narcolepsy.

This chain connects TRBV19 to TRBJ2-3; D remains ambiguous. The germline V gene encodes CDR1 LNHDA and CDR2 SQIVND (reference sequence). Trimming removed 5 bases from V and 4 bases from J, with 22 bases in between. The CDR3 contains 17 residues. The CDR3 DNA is TGTGCCAGTAGTTCCGGGCTTCGGACCTTGAGCGCAGATACGCAGTATTTT. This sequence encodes CASSSGLRTLSADTQYF.

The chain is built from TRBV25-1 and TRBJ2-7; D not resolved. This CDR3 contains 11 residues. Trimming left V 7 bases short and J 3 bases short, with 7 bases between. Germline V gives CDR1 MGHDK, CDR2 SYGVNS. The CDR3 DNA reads TGTGCCAGCAAGGAGTTCTACGAGCAGTACTTC. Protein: CASKEFYEQYF.

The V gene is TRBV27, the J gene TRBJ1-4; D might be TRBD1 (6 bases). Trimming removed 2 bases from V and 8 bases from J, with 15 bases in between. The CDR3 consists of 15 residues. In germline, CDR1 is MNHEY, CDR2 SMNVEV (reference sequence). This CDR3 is CASSLATGMGEKLFF. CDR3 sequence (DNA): TGTGCCAGCAGTTTAGCCACAGGGATGGGGGAAAAACTGTTTTTT. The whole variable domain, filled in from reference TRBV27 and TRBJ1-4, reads EAQVTQNPRYLITVTGKKLTVTCSQNMNHEYMSWYRQDPGLGLRQIYYSMNVEVTDKGDVPEGYKVSRKEKRNFPLILESPSPNQTSLYFCASSLATGMGEKLFFGSGTQLSVL.

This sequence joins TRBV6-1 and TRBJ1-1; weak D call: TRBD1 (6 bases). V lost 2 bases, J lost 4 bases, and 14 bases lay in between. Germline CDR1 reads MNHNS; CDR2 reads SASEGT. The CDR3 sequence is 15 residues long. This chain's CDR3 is CASSERRTGTTEAFF. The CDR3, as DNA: TGTGCCAGCAGTGAAAGGCGAACAGGGACCACTGAAGCTTTCTTT.

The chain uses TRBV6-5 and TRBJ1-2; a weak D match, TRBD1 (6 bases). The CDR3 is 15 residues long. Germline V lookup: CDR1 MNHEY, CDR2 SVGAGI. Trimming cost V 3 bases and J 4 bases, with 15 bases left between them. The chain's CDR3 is CASSYSGANTYGYTF. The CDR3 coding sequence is TGTGCCAGCAGTTATTCGGGGGCGAACACCTATGGCTACACCTTC.

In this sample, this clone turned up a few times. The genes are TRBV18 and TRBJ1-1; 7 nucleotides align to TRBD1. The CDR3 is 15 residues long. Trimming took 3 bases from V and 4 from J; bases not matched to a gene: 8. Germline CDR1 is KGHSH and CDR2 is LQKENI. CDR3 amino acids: CASSPLQGKVTEAFF. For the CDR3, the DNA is TGTGCCAGCTCACCCCTACAGGGGAAGGTCACTGAAGCTTTCTTT.

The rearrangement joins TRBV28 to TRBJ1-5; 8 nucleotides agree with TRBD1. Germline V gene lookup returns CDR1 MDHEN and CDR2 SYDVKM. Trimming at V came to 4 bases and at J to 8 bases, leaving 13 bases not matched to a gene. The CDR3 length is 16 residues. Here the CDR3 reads CASSSFGTGLGKPQHF. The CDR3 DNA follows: TGTGCCAGCAGTTCCTTTGGGACAGGCCTCGGGAAGCCCCAGCATTTT.

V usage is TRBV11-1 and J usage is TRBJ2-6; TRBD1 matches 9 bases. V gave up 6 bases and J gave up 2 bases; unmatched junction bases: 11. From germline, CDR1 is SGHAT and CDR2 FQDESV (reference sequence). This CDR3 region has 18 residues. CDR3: CASSYTGQGNPGANVLTF. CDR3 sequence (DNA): TGTGCCAGCAGTTATACGGGACAGGGAAACCCTGGGGCCAACGTCCTGACTTTC.

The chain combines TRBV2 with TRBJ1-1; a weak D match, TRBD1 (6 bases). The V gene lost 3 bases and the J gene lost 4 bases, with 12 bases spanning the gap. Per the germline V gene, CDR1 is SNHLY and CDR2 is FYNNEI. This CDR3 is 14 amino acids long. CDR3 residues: CASSDRGRATEAFF. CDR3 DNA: TGTGCCAGCAGTGACCGGGGGCGGGCCACTGAAGCTTTCTTT.

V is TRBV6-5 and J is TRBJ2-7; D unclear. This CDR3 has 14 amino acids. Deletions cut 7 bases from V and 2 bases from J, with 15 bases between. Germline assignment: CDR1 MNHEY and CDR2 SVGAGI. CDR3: CASTQSRGTYEQYF. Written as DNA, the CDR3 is TGTGCCAGCACCCAGTCCCGCGGAACCTACGAGCAGTACTTC.

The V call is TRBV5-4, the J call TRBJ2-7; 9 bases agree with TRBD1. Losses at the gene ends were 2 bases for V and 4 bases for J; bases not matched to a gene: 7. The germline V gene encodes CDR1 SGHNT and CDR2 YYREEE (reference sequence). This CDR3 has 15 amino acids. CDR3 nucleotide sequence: TGTGCCAGCAGCTTTTTGGGACAGGGTCTTTACGAGCAGTACTTC. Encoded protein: CASSFLGQGLYEQYF.

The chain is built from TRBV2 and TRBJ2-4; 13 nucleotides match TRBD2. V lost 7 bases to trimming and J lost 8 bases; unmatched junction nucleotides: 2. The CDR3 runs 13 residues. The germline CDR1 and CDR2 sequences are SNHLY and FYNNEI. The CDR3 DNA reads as TGTGCCAGCAAGACTAGCGGGGGGTACATTCAGTACTTC. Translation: CASKTSGGYIQYF.

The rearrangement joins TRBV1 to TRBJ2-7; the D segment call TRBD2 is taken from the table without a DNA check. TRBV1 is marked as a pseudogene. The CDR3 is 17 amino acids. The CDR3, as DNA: TGCACCAGCAGCCAAGAGAGGGTAGAGGCCAGATCCTACGAGCAGTACTTC. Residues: CTSSQERVEARSYEQYF.

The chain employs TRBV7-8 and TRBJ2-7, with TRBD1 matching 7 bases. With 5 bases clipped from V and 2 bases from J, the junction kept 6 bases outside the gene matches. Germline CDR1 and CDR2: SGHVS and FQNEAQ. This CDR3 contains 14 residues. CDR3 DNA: TGTGCCAGCAGCCCAGGGGGAGCAACCTACGAGCAGTACTTC. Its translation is CASSPGGATYEQYF.

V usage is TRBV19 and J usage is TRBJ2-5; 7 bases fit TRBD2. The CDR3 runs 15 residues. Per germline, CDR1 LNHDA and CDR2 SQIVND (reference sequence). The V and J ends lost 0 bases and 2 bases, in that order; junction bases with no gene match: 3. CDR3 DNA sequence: TGTGCCAGTAGTATAGACGGGGGGAATCAAGAGACCCAGTACTTC. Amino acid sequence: CASSIDGGNQETQYF.

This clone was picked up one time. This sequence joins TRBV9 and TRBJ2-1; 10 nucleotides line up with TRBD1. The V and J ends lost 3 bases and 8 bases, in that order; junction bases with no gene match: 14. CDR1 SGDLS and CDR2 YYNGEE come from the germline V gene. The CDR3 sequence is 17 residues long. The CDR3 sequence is CASSALPGQGKGDEQFF. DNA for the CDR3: TGTGCCAGCAGCGCGCTACCGGGACAGGGGAAGGGGGATGAGCAGTTCTTC. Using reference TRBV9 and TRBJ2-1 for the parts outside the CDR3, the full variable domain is DSGVTQTPKHLITATGQRVTLRCSPRSGDLSVYWYQQSLDQGLQFLIQYYNGEERAKGNILERFSAQQFPDLHSELNLSSLELGDSALYFCASSALPGQGKGDEQFFGPGTRLTVL.

CDR3 sequence: CASSPPGQGSSPLHF. CDR3 in DNA: TGTGCCAGCAGTCCCCCGGGACAAGGTTCCTCACCCCTCCACTTT. The V call is TRBV6-5, the J call TRBJ1-6; D may be TRBD1 (6 bases). Per the germline V gene, CDR1 is MNHEY and CDR2 is SVGAGI. Trimming shortened V by 5 bases and J by 10 bases, and 18 bases separated the two germline ends. The CDR3 extends over 15 amino acids.

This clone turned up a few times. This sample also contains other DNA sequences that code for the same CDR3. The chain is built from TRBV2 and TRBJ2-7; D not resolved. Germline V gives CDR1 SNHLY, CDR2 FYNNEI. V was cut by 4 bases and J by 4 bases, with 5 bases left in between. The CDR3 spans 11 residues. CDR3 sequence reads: CASSVTYEQYF. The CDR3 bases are TGTGCCAGCAGTGTAACTTACGAGCAGTACTTC.

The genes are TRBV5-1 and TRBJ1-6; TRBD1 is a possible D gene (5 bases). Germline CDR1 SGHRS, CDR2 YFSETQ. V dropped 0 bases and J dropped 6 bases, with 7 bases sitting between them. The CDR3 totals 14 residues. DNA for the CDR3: TGCGCCAGCAGCTTGGGTCAGGGTAATTCACCCCTCCACTTT. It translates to CASSLGQGNSPLHF.

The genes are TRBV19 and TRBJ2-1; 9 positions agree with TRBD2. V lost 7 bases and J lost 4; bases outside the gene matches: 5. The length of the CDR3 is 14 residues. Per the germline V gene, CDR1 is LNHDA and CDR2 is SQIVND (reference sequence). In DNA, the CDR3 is TGTGCCAGTACCCCAAGCGGGAGGTACAATGAGCAGTTCTTC. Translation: CASTPSGRYNEQFF.

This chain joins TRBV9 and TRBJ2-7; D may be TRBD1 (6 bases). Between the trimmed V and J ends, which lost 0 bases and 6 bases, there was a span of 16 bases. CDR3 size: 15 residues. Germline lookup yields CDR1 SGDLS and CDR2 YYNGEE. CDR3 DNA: TGTGCCAGCAGCGTAGTCGGGACACCCTCCGGCGAGCAGTACTTC. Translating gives CASSVVGTPSGEQYF.

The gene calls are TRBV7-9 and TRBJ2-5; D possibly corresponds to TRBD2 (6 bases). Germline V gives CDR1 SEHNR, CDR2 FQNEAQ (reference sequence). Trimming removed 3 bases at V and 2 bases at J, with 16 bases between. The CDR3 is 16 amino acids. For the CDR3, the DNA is TGTGCCAGCAGCTTTTCTGGCGGGACGGCTCAAGAGACCCAGTACTTC. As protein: CASSFSGGTAQETQYF.

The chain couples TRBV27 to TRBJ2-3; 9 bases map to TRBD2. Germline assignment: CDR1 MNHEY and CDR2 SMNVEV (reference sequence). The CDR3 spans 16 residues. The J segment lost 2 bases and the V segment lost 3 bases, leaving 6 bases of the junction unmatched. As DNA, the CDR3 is TGTGCCAGCAGTTTTCTGACTAGCGGAAACACAGATACGCAGTATTTT. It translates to CASSFLTSGNTDTQYF.

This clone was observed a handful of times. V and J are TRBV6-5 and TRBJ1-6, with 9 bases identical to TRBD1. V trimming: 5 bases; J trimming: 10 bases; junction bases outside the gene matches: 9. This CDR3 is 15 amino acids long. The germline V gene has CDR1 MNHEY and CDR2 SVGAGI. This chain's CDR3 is CASSPEQGAASPLHF. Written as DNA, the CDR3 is TGTGCCAGCAGTCCCGAACAGGGGGCTGCGTCACCCCTCCACTTT.

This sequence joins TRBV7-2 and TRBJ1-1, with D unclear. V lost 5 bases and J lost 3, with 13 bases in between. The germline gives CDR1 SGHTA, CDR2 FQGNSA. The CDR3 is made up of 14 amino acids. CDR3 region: CASSEMGWDTEAFF. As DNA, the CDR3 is TGTGCCAGCAGCGAAATGGGGTGGGACACTGAAGCTTTCTTT.

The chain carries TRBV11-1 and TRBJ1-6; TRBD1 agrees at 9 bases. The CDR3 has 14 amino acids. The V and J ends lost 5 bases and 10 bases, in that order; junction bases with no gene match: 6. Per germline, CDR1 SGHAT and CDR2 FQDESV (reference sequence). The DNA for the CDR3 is TGTGCCAGCAGCAGGGGACAGGGTGAATCACCCCTCCACTTT. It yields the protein CASSRGQGESPLHF.

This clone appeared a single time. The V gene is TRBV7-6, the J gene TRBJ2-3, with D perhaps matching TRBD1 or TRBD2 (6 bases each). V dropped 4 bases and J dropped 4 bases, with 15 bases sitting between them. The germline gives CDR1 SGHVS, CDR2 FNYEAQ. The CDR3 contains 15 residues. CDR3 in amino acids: CASSSSPGAADTQYF. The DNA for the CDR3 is TGTGCCAGCAGCTCCTCCCCGGGGGCTGCAGATACGCAGTATTTT.

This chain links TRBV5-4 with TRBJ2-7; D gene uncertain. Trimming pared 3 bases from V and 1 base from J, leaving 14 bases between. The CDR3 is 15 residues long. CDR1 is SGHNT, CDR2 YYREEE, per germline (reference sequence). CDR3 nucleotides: TGTGCCAGCAGCTCAGGACGGTCTAATTCCTACGAGCAGTACTTC. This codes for CASSSGRSNSYEQYF.

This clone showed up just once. The CDR3 is CASSQTNQPQHF. The CDR3, as DNA: TGTGCCAGCAGTCAAACAAATCAGCCCCAGCATTTT. The chain carries TRBV28 and TRBJ1-5; D is unclear. The germline V gene has CDR1 MDHEN and CDR2 SYDVKM. Deletions cut 5 bases from V and 4 bases from J, with 6 bases between. The length of the CDR3 is 12 residues.

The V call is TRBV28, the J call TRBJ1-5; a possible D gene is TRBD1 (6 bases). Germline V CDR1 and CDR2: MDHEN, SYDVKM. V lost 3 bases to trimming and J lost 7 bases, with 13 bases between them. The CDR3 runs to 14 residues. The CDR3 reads CASSFRGAGQPQHF. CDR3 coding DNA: TGTGCCAGCAGTTTTCGGGGGGCAGGCCAGCCCCAGCATTTT.

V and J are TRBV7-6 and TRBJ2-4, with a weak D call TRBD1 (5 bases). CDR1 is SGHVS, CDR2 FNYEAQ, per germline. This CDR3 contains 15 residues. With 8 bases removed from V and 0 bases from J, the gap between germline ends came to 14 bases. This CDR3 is CASDRGGLAKNIQYF. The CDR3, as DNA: TGTGCCAGCGATAGGGGCGGATTAGCCAAAAACATTCAGTACTTC.